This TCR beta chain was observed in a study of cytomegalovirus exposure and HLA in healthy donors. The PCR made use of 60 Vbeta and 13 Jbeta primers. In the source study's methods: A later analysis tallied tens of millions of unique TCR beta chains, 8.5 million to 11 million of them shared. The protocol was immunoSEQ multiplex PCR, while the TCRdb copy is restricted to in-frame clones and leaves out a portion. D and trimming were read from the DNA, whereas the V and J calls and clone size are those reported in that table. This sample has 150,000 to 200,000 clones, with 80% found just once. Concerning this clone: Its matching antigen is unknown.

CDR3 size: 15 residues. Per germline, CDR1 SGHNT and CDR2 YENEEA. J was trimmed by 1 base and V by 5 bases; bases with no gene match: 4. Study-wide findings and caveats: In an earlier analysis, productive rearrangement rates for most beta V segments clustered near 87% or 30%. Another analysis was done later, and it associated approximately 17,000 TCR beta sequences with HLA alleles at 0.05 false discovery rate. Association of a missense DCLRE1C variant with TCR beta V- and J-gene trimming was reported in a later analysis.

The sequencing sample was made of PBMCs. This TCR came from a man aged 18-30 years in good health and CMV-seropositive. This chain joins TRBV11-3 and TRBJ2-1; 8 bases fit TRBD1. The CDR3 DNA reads TGTGCCAGCAGCCCAGACAGGGGTTCCTACAATGAGCAGTTCTTC. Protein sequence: CASSPDRGSYNEQFF.